The clone carrying this T cell receptor beta chain was seen a single time. This entry is derived from a study of blood T cell repertoires in COVID-19. Study-level information: Spain, Italy and the United States supplied samples that represented acute and convalescent COVID-19.

During the 2 weeks before they entered the study, exposed participants had met someone with a PCR-confirmed or clinician-diagnosed COVID-19 case. The germline V gene encodes CDR1 SGHRS and CDR2 YFSETQ. V was trimmed by 2 bases and J by 4 bases, leaving 13 bases between them. This CDR3 is built from 15 residues. TCRdb's table, derived via immunoSEQ multiplex PCR, lists solely in-frame clones and lacks some. The sample has 250,000 or so clones, about 90% seen once; the top ten hold under 4.5%. The clonotype comes from a woman in her twenties or thirties who had been exposed to COVID-19. The rearrangement uses TRBV5-1 and TRBJ1-3, with D possibly being TRBD1 (5 bases). Material for sequencing was PBMCs or T cells enriched from blood (not recorded which). The CDR3 DNA reads TGCGCCAGCAGCTTCGTGGGAGGGGTCGGAAACACCATATATTTT. It yields the protein CASSFVGGVGNTIYF.